The 23 T cell receptor beta chains reported below all come from one sample, sequenced in a study of blood T cell repertoires in COVID-19. Profiled with immunoSEQ multiplex PCR; TCRdb holds only in-frame clones, not every one. This table has approximately 350,000 clones, 70% to 90% appearing once. Material: peripheral blood. These receptors were collected from a man aged 35-49 years with acute or convalescent COVID-19.

V and J are TRBV6-6 and TRBJ1-1; D call uncertain. The CDR3 runs 17 residues. Germline V gene data show CDR1 as MNHNY and CDR2 as SVGAGI (reference sequence). Trimming cost V 5 bases and J 4 bases, with 23 bases left between them. Here the CDR3 DNA reads TGTGCCAGCAGTCCCTCATTCTCCAGCGACGCGAGCACTGAAGCTTTCTTT. This translates into CASSPSFSSDASTEAFF.

The rearrangement joins TRBV27 to TRBJ2-7; TRBD1 is a possible D gene (7 bases). The CDR3 runs to 14 residues. V was clipped by 5 bases and J by 5 bases, with 16 bases between them. Germline-derived CDR1 and CDR2 are MNHEY and SMNVEV (reference sequence). The CDR3 bases are TGTGCCAGCAGTGGGATCAGGGGGGAGGACGAGCAGTACTTC. This gives the protein CASSGIRGEDEQYF.

J is TRBJ2-7 and V is TRBV7-6; 16 nucleotides match TRBD2. The CDR3 has 15 amino acids. Looked up from germline, CDR1 is SGHVS and CDR2 is FNYEAQ. V lost 5 bases to trimming and J lost 4 bases; unmatched junction nucleotides: 2. This chain's CDR3 is CASSGTSGRAYEQYF. CDR3 sequence (DNA): TGTGCCAGCAGCGGGACTAGCGGGAGGGCTTACGAGCAGTACTTC.

The CDR3 DNA follows: TGTGCCAGCAGCCCCCGACTAGCGGGGGGGATAGATACGCAGTATTTT. This encodes CASSPRLAGGIDTQYF. The J gene is TRBJ2-3, the V gene TRBV9; 14 nucleotides align to TRBD2. The CDR3 is 16 residues long. Germline lookup yields CDR1 SGDLS and CDR2 YYNGEE. J gave up 5 bases and V 4 bases, and 6 bases lay outside the gene matches.

The chain employs TRBV6-2 or TRBV6-3 and TRBJ2-7; 8 nucleotides match TRBD2. From germline, CDR1 is MNHEY and CDR2 SVGEGT. The V gene end was trimmed by 0 bases and the J gene end by 3 bases; junction bases not matched to a gene: 7. The CDR3 spans 16 residues. CDR3: CASSYSWERGNYEQYF. The CDR3 bases are TGTGCCAGCAGTTACTCGTGGGAGCGGGGGAACTACGAGCAGTACTTC.

This rearrangement joins TRBV27 to TRBJ2-1, with TRBD1 matching over 7 bases. Germline values: CDR1 MNHEY, CDR2 SMNVEV (reference sequence). The CDR3 extends over 13 amino acids. With 6 bases clipped from V and 10 bases from J, the junction kept 9 bases outside the gene matches. For the CDR3, the DNA is TGTGCCAGCAGGTTCCAGCACAGGGGAGAGCAGTTCTTC. This translates into CASRFQHRGEQFF.

The CDR3 nucleotides read TGTGCCAGCTCACAAAGCAGGGAGGCAATTCATGGCTACACCTTC. As protein: CASSQSREAIHGYTF. The chain couples TRBV18 to TRBJ1-2; D is perhaps TRBD1 (5 bases). With 4 bases removed from V and 6 bases from J, the gap between germline ends came to 18 bases. The CDR3 has 15 residues. Per the germline V gene, CDR1 is KGHSH and CDR2 is LQKENI.

The rearrangement joins TRBV3-1 (or the pseudogene TRBV3-2) to TRBJ2-7; TRBD2 matches at 9 bases. CDR1 is LGHDT, CDR2 YNNKEL, per germline (reference sequence). The CDR3 extends over 22 amino acids. Trimming at V came to 3 bases and at J to 0 bases, leaving 24 bases not matched to a gene. The DNA of the CDR3 is TGTGCCAGCAGCCAGGGCCATATTCGCAGCGGGAGGTTTTCCCGACACTCCTACGAGCAGTACTTC. It specifies CASSQGHIRSGRFSRHSYEQYF.

V gene TRBV12-2 combines with J gene TRBJ2-5; the table's TRBD2 call for D was not verified on the DNA. TRBV12-2 counts as a pseudogene. CDR3 size: 16 residues. As DNA, the CDR3 is TGTGCAAGTCGCTTAGGGGTAGCGGGGATCCAAGAGACCCAGTACTTC. Encoded protein: CASRLGVAGIQETQYF.

The chain couples TRBV19 to TRBJ2-5; D may be TRBD2 (7 bases). Germline loops: CDR1 LNHDA, CDR2 SQIVND (reference sequence). V lost 5 bases to trimming and J lost 5 bases, with 15 bases between them. The CDR3 sequence is 14 residues long. CDR3 in amino acids: CASSGGGGRETQYF. In nucleotides, the CDR3 is TGTGCCAGTAGTGGGGGCGGGGGCCGGGAGACCCAGTACTTC.

This chain joins TRBV5-5 and TRBJ2-1, with unresolved D. The CDR3 has 14 amino acids. V was trimmed by 3 bases and J by 0 bases, leaving 7 bases between them. Looked up from germline, CDR1 is SGHKS and CDR2 is YYEKEE (reference sequence). CDR3 DNA: TGTGCCAGCAGCTCAGGTAGCTCCTACAATGAGCAGTTCTTC. Amino acids: CASSSGSSYNEQFF.

The chain has TRBV19 and TRBJ1-6; D is ambiguous. With 3 bases removed from V and 8 bases from J, the gap between germline ends came to 14 bases. The CDR3 has 15 residues. Germline CDR1 and CDR2: LNHDA and SQIVND (reference sequence). The CDR3 loop is CASSILGVKDSPLHF. The CDR3 region has the DNA TGTGCCAGTAGTATCCTGGGAGTAAAGGATTCACCCCTCCACTTT.

V is TRBV7-3 and J is TRBJ2-3, with D possibly matching TRBD1 (6 bases). CDR1 SGHTA and CDR2 FQGTGA come from the germline V gene. The ends were cut back, 5 bases at V and 4 bases at J, with 13 bases in the middle. The CDR3 sequence is 14 residues long. CDR3 in amino acids: CASSPLRGSDTQYF. The CDR3 DNA is TGTGCCAGCAGCCCACTAAGGGGGTCAGATACGCAGTATTTT. The full variable domain, completed using reference TRBV7-3 and TRBJ2-3, is GAGVSQTPSNKVTEKGKYVELRCDPISGHTALYWYRQSLGQGPEFLIYFQGTGAADDSGLPNDRFFAVRPEGSVSTLKIQRTERGDSAVYLCASSPLRGSDTQYFGPGTRLTVL.

The rearrangement uses TRBV6-5 and TRBJ2-7; D gene uncertain. Germline assignment: CDR1 MNHEY and CDR2 SVGAGI. Trimming removed 10 bases at V and 4 bases at J, with 11 bases between. The CDR3 is 11 amino acids. CDR3: CATSFGYEQYF. The CDR3 DNA reads as TGTGCCACCTCCTTCGGGTACGAGCAGTACTTC.

In its sample, this clone was seen once. The V and J genes are TRBV7-9 and TRBJ2-7, with 10 bases lining up with TRBD1. Germline lookup yields CDR1 SEHNR and CDR2 FQNEAQ (reference sequence). Losses at the gene ends were 5 bases for V and 2 bases for J; bases not matched to a gene: 9. This CDR3 comprises 16 residues. The CDR3 region is CASSKHRDRGTYEQYF. The CDR3 nucleotides are TGTGCCAGCAGCAAACACCGGGACAGGGGTACCTACGAGCAGTACTTC.

CDR3 loop: CASSYQREWDGELFF. The CDR3 nucleotides read TGTGCCAGCAGTTACCAGCGGGAGTGGGACGGGGAGCTGTTTTTT. The chain joins TRBV6-2 or TRBV6-3 to TRBJ2-2; 8 nucleotides match TRBD2. Germline values: CDR1 MNHEY, CDR2 SVGEGT. This CDR3 has 15 residues. The junction had 6 bases not matched to a gene; V was cut back by 2 bases and J by 7 bases.

The chain employs TRBV3-1 (or the pseudogene TRBV3-2) and TRBJ2-7, with 9 bases lining up with TRBD1. CDR3 length: 15 amino acids. The germline V gene has CDR1 LGHDT and CDR2 YNNKEL (reference sequence). J lost 3 bases, V lost 0 bases, and 3 bases had no gene match. CDR3 in DNA: TGTGCCAGCAGCCAAGACCCGGGACAGGGCTACGAGCAGTACTTC. Residues: CASSQDPGQGYEQYF.

The chain employs TRBV7-2 and TRBJ2-5, with 10 bases lining up with TRBD2. Germline lookup yields CDR1 SGHTA and CDR2 FQGNSA. V lost 6 bases, J lost 2 bases, and 3 bases stayed unmatched. The CDR3 contains 14 residues. CDR3: CASSYSGGQETQYF. The CDR3 DNA reads as TGTGCCAGCAGTTATAGCGGGGGGCAAGAGACCCAGTACTTC.

The V and J genes are TRBV5-1 and TRBJ1-1; maybe TRBD1 (5 bases). The CDR3 consists of 12 residues. CDR1 and CDR2 from the germline V gene are SGHRS and YFSETQ. The V end was cut by 3 bases, the J end by 11 bases, with 14 bases between. CDR3 nucleotide sequence: TGCGCCAGCAGCTGGGACTCATGGGGGGCTTTCTTT. Translation gives CASSWDSWGAFF.

The V call is TRBV5-1, the J call TRBJ2-2; 12 positions match TRBD2. Looked up from germline, CDR1 is SGHRS and CDR2 is YFSETQ. J was trimmed by 1 base and V by 0 bases; bases with no gene match: 10. This CDR3 is 20 amino acids long. For the CDR3, the DNA is TGCGCCAGCAGCTTGGAGACTAGCGGGAGATTTGGAAGGAACACCGGGGAGCTGTTTTTT. It codes for CASSLETSGRFGRNTGELFF.

J is TRBJ2-1 and V is TRBV15; tentatively, D is TRBD2 (6 bases). Trimming left V 0 bases short and J 4 bases short, with 22 bases between. CDR1 LNHNV and CDR2 YYDKDF come from the germline V gene (reference sequence). This CDR3 region has 19 residues. CDR3 bases: TGTGCCACCAGCAGAGATTTGCCCAAACAGGTGGAGGGGTACAATGAGCAGTTCTTC. It encodes CATSRDLPKQVEGYNEQFF.

The chain employs TRBV27 and TRBJ2-7, with 10 bases fitting TRBD1. V lost 5 bases, J lost 4 bases, and 8 bases stayed unmatched. Germline CDR1 and CDR2: MNHEY and SMNVEV (reference sequence). The CDR3 loop spans 15 amino acids. This CDR3 is CASSPRTGGTYEQYF. CDR3 nucleotide sequence: TGTGCCAGCAGTCCCCGGACAGGGGGGACGTACGAGCAGTACTTC.

This rearrangement joins TRBV28 to TRBJ2-7; TRBD2 matches 9 bases. This CDR3 comprises 15 residues. The junction had 9 bases not matched to a gene; V was cut back by 6 bases and J by 3 bases. CDR1 MDHEN and CDR2 SYDVKM come from the germline V gene. The CDR3 DNA sequence: TGTGCCAGCAGGTCGGGCCTAGCGGGAAGCTACGAGCAGTACTTC. This translates into CASRSGLAGSYEQYF.